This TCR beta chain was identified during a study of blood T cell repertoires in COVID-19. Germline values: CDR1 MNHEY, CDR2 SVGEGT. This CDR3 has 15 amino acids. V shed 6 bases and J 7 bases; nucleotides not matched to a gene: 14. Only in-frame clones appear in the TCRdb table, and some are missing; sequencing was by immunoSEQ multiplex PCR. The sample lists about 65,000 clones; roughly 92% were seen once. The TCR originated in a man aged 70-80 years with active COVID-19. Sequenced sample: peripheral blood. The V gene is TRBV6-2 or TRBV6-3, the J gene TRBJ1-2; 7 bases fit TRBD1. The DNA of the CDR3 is TGTGCCAGCAGCCCCCAGGGACAGACATCCCGTGGCTACACCTTC. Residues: CASSPQGQTSRGYTF.